Each of the 27 T cell receptor beta chains below was sequenced from the same sample in a study of blood T cell repertoires in COVID-19. Libraries were prepared by immunoSEQ multiplex PCR; TCRdb keeps only in-frame clonotypes and omits some of them. The sample lists 200,000 to 250,000 clones; roughly four fifths were seen once. Sequencing used peripheral blood. The receptors originated from a woman aged 80 or over with COVID-19, enrolled during active disease.

The chain uses TRBV21-1 and TRBJ1-1; no check of the table's D call, TRBD1, against the DNA was made. TRBV21-1 is listed as a pseudogene. The CDR3 is 14 amino acids. The CDR3 DNA follows: TGTGCCAGCAGCAACAGGGGGCGGAACACTGAAGCTTTCTTT. Translation: CASSNRGRNTEAFF.

This chain joins TRBV2 and TRBJ1-5; 7 bases map to TRBD1. CDR3 length: 15 residues. V trimming: 3 bases; J trimming: 4 bases; junction bases outside the gene matches: 6. Per the germline V gene, CDR1 is SNHLY and CDR2 is FYNNEI. The CDR3 DNA reads as TGTGCCAGCAGTGACGCGGGACAGAGAAATCAGCCCCAGCATTTT. Its protein is CASSDAGQRNQPQHF.

The chain joins TRBV7-2 to TRBJ1-6; D perhaps matches TRBD1 (6 bases). The CDR3 sequence is 15 residues long. Per germline, CDR1 SGHTA and CDR2 FQGNSA. Trimming stripped 7 bases from V and 1 base from J, with 11 bases between. The CDR3 is CASTRQASYNSPLHF. CDR3 nucleotide sequence: TGTGCCAGCACCCGACAGGCGTCCTATAATTCACCCCTCCACTTT. The whole variable domain, remainder taken from reference TRBV7-2 and TRBJ1-6, is GAGVSQSPSNKVTEKGKDVELRCDPISGHTALYWYRQSLGQGLEFLIYFQGNSAPDKSGLPSDRFSAERTGGSVSTLTIQRTQQEDSAVYLCASTRQASYNSPLHFGNGTRLTVT.

CDR3 sequence reads: CASVPPGQGAAEQFF. The CDR3 nucleotides read TGTGCCAGTGTCCCTCCGGGACAGGGGGCTGCTGAGCAGTTCTTC. This chain links TRBV19 with TRBJ2-1; 12 nucleotides line up with TRBD1. Per germline, CDR1 LNHDA and CDR2 SQIVND (reference sequence). The CDR3 length is 15 residues. The J segment lost 9 bases and the V segment lost 8 bases, leaving 11 bases of the junction unmatched.

The V gene is TRBV5-1, the J gene TRBJ1-2; 12 bases are a match to TRBD1. Germline V gene sequence: CDR1 SGHRS, CDR2 YFSETQ. Unmatched junction bases numbered 9, after V lost 4 bases and J lost 8 bases. CDR3 length: 15 residues. CDR3 region: CASSPTGDRGQGYTF. In DNA form, the CDR3 reads TGCGCCAGCAGCCCGACGGGGGACAGGGGGCAAGGCTACACCTTC.

This rearrangement joins TRBV10-2 to TRBJ1-6; D ambiguous. V was shortened by 8 bases and J by 7 bases, with 15 bases between the two germline ends. Germline V gene lookup returns CDR1 WSHSY and CDR2 SAAADI. This CDR3 comprises 14 residues. CDR3 coding DNA: TGCGCCAGCCGGGTGACGGATTACAATTCACCCCTCCACTTT. Amino acid sequence: CASRVTDYNSPLHF.

The rearrangement uses TRBV18 and TRBJ2-2; possible D gene TRBD2, 6 bases. Between the trimmed V and J ends, which lost 6 bases and 4 bases, there was a span of 18 bases. Looked up from germline, CDR1 is KGHSH and CDR2 is LQKENI. This CDR3 contains 16 residues. In nucleotides, the CDR3 is TGTGCCAGCTCGGGGGACGCGGGGCTTTCCACCGGGGAGCTGTTTTTT. It codes for CASSGDAGLSTGELFF.

The V call is TRBV28, the J call TRBJ1-2, with a possible D match to TRBD1 (5 bases). CDR3 length: 15 amino acids. Per germline, CDR1 MDHEN and CDR2 SYDVKM. V shed 4 bases and J shed 8 bases, with 20 bases lying between them. The CDR3 is CASSSPRGGLGGYTF. The CDR3 coding sequence is TGTGCCAGCAGTTCCCCTCGGGGGGGATTAGGGGGCTACACCTTC.

The sample holds a few counts of this clone. V usage is TRBV5-1 and J usage is TRBJ1-6, with a tentative D call TRBD1 (5 bases). V lost 0 bases, J lost 5 bases, and 6 bases lay in between. The CDR3 sequence is 14 residues long. Germline CDR1 and CDR2: SGHRS and YFSETQ. The CDR3 reads CASSLEGNNSPLHF. CDR3 DNA sequence: TGCGCCAGCAGCTTGGAGGGGAATAATTCACCCCTCCACTTT. Full variable domain (outside the CDR3, taken from reference TRBV5-1 and TRBJ1-6): KAGVTQTPRYLIKTRGQQVTLSCSPISGHRSVSWYQQTPGQGLQFLFEYFSETQRNKGNFPGRFSGRQFSNSRSEMNVSTLELGDSALYLCASSLEGNNSPLHFGNGTRLTVT.

The CDR3 nucleotides are TGTGCCAGCAGCGTAGGCTGGGACAGGGGAGATTCACCCCTCCACTTT. Translation gives CASSVGWDRGDSPLHF. This chain links TRBV9 with TRBJ1-6; 10 bases map to TRBD1. This CDR3 is built from 16 residues. Germline CDR1 reads SGDLS; CDR2 reads YYNGEE. V shed 0 bases and J 8 bases; nucleotides not matched to a gene: 5. Using reference TRBV9 and TRBJ1-6 for the parts outside the CDR3, the full variable domain is DSGVTQTPKHLITATGQRVTLRCSPRSGDLSVYWYQQSLDQGLQFLIQYYNGEERAKGNILERFSAQQFPDLHSELNLSSLELGDSALYFCASSVGWDRGDSPLHFGNGTRLTVT.

This chain connects TRBV5-4 to TRBJ1-2, with D possibly matching TRBD1 (6 bases). Germline CDR1 and CDR2: SGHNT and YYREEE (reference sequence). This CDR3 has 14 amino acids. The V gene lost 5 bases and the J gene lost 4 bases, with 15 bases spanning the gap. The CDR3 nucleotides read TGTGCCAGCAGATTAGGTGGGGGCCCCTATGGCTACACCTTC. It encodes CASRLGGGPYGYTF.

The V call is TRBV4-1, the J call TRBJ2-3, with 7 bases fitting TRBD2. This CDR3 is built from 14 residues. Per the germline V gene, CDR1 is MGHRA and CDR2 is YSYEKL. V shed 4 bases, J shed 2 bases, and the junction held 3 bases outside the gene matches. The CDR3 loop is CASSLGTNTDTQYF. The CDR3 coding sequence is TGCGCCAGCAGCCTCGGGACTAACACAGATACGCAGTATTTT.

The chain carries TRBV5-1 and TRBJ1-3, with D perhaps TRBD1 (5 bases). Germline V gene sequence: CDR1 SGHRS, CDR2 YFSETQ. CDR3 length equals 15 residues. The V end lost 0 bases, the J end lost 4 bases, and 11 bases lay between the germline ends. The DNA for the CDR3 is TGCGCCAGCAGCTTGGTCCCAGGGCTGGGAAACACCATATATTTT. Translation gives CASSLVPGLGNTIYF.

V is TRBV7-3 and J is TRBJ1-2; TRBD1 aligns across 7 bases. Germline CDR1 and CDR2: SGHTA and FQGTGA. The junction had 9 bases not matched to a gene; V was cut back by 6 bases and J by 8 bases. This CDR3 is built from 13 residues. CDR3 amino acids: CASRSTGVDGYTF. CDR3 nucleotides: TGTGCCAGCAGATCCACAGGGGTGGACGGCTACACCTTC. Full variable domain (outside the CDR3, taken from reference TRBV7-3 and TRBJ1-2): GAGVSQTPSNKVTEKGKYVELRCDPISGHTALYWYRQSLGQGPEFLIYFQGTGAADDSGLPNDRFFAVRPEGSVSTLKIQRTERGDSAVYLCASRSTGVDGYTFGSGTRLTVV.

A word on this clone: This specimen includes other DNA sequences encoding the same CDR3. This rearrangement joins TRBV28 to TRBJ1-2; TRBD1 matches at 8 bases. Germline lookup yields CDR1 MDHEN and CDR2 SYDVKM. J was trimmed by 4 bases and V by 8 bases; bases with no gene match: 0. The CDR3 runs to 11 residues. The CDR3 DNA reads TGTGCCAGCGGACAGGGCTATGGCTACACCTTC. This encodes CASGQGYGYTF.

This clone was counted a single time. CDR3 residues: CASTLTGGSPYEQYF. Here the CDR3 DNA reads TGTGCCAGCACGCTGACAGGGGGCAGTCCCTACGAGCAGTACTTC. J is TRBJ2-7 and V is TRBV6-5; 10 bases match TRBD1. The CDR3 length is 15 residues. V shed 7 bases, J shed 2 bases, and the junction held 8 bases outside the gene matches. Germline-derived CDR1 and CDR2 are MNHEY and SVGAGI.

The CDR3 DNA sequence: TGTGCCAGCAGCCAGTCGACAGCAACTAATGAAAAACTGTTTTTT. Translation gives CASSQSTATNEKLFF. The gene calls are TRBV7-6 and TRBJ1-4; D possibly corresponds to TRBD1 (5 bases). V gave up 5 bases and J gave up 0 bases, with 10 bases separating them. CDR3 length equals 15 residues. CDR1 and CDR2 (germline): SGHVS, FNYEAQ.

The J gene is TRBJ1-4, the V gene TRBV19; TRBD1 agrees at 7 bases. V dropped 6 bases and J dropped 4; count of bases not matched to a gene: 8. Germline V lookup: CDR1 LNHDA, CDR2 SQIVND (reference sequence). The CDR3 totals 15 residues. The CDR3 bases are TGTGCCAGTAGATCAACCGGGACAGATAATGAAAAACTGTTTTTT. Amino acids: CASRSTGTDNEKLFF.

The gene calls are TRBV3-1 (or the pseudogene TRBV3-2) and TRBJ2-3; the match to TRBD2 covers 8 bases. Germline V lookup: CDR1 LGHDT, CDR2 YNNKEL (reference sequence). The CDR3 is made up of 15 amino acids. Trimming took 6 bases from V and 4 from J; bases not matched to a gene: 9. CDR3 protein: CASRPLSGGPDTQYF. In DNA, the CDR3 is TGTGCCAGCAGGCCCCTCTCGGGGGGGCCAGATACGCAGTATTTT.

The chain combines TRBV9 with TRBJ2-1, with a possible D match to TRBD2 (6 bases). CDR1 and CDR2 from the germline V gene are SGDLS and YYNGEE. V was shortened by 0 bases and J by 8 bases, with 15 bases between the two germline ends. This CDR3 is 15 amino acids long. CDR3 protein: CASSVEGRDWDEQFF. As DNA, the CDR3 is TGTGCCAGCAGCGTAGAGGGGCGGGATTGGGATGAGCAGTTCTTC.

The chain employs TRBV11-2 and TRBJ2-6; the D is unclear. The CDR3 contains 15 residues. The germline CDR1 and CDR2 sequences are SGHAT and FQNNGV. With 2 bases removed from V and 2 bases from J, the gap between germline ends came to 7 bases. CDR3: CASSLQIPGANVLTF. CDR3 bases: TGTGCCAGCAGCTTACAAATCCCTGGGGCCAACGTCCTGACTTTC.

This clone was counted between two and nine times. The V and J genes are TRBV12-3 or TRBV12-4 and TRBJ2-5; the match to TRBD1 covers 7 bases. Trimming took 8 bases from V and 5 from J; bases not matched to a gene: 8. There are 13 residues in the CDR3. The chain's CDR3 is CASRGGLRETQYF. In DNA, the CDR3 is TGTGCCAGCCGAGGGGGCTTGAGGGAGACCCAGTACTTC.

The chain links TRBV29-1 to TRBJ2-1, with 7 bases identical to TRBD2. Trimming cost V 4 bases and J 5 bases; bases outside gene matches: 11. The CDR3 runs 15 residues. Germline V CDR1 and CDR2: SQVTM, ANQGSEA. CDR3 in amino acids: CSVGQRLAVHNEQFF. In DNA, the CDR3 is TGCAGCGTTGGACAGCGGCTAGCGGTTCACAATGAGCAGTTCTTC.

The chain employs TRBV29-1 and TRBJ2-1, with D possibly being TRBD1 (5 bases). CDR3 length: 12 residues. The ends were cut back, 3 bases at V and 4 bases at J, with 7 bases in the middle. Germline values: CDR1 SQVTM, CDR2 ANQGSEA. The CDR3 DNA sequence: TGCAGCGTTGATGACAGTTACAATGAGCAGTTCTTC. This translates into CSVDDSYNEQFF.

The chain couples TRBV9 to TRBJ1-2, with TRBD1 identical over 10 bases. This CDR3 region has 16 residues. Germline CDR1 reads SGDLS; CDR2 reads YYNGEE. Germline trimming cut 4 bases from V and 3 bases from J; bases unmatched to any gene: 9. The CDR3 reads CASSPQGQGIDYGYTF. The CDR3 DNA sequence: TGTGCCAGCAGCCCACAGGGACAGGGGATAGACTATGGCTACACCTTC.

V is TRBV7-8 and J is TRBJ1-1; tentative D call: TRBD1 (5 bases). The CDR3 runs 13 residues. V lost 5 bases and J 3 bases, leaving 10 bases between the germline ends. The V gene's germline CDR1 is SGHVS and CDR2 FQNEAQ. The CDR3 is CASSAGSDTEAFF. The CDR3 region has the DNA TGTGCCAGCAGCGCAGGGTCGGACACTGAAGCTTTCTTT.

The CDR3 region is CASSDSLNSPLHF. For the CDR3, the DNA is TGTGCCAGCAGCGACAGTCTTAATTCACCCCTCCACTTT. This rearrangement joins TRBV6-5 to TRBJ1-6, with D maybe TRBD1 (5 bases). CDR1 MNHEY and CDR2 SVGAGI come from the germline V gene. Trimming removed 6 bases from V and 6 bases from J, with 9 bases in between. The CDR3 spans 13 residues.